This record looks at one T cell receptor beta chain sequence and its context. The data belong to a study of glioma-infiltrating T cells after dendritic cell vaccination. The PCR used 60 V beta and 13 J beta primers. The data were produced by immunoSEQ multiplex PCR, yet TCRdb's version contains in-frame clones alone and is incomplete. The table shows some 110,000 clones, with 90% occurring only once. Time point noted: after dendritic cell vaccination, including at tumor progression/relapse. The CDR3 consists of 11 residues. In germline, CDR1 is DFQATT, CDR2 SNEGSKA (reference sequence). The V end lost 6 bases, the J end lost 5 bases, and 9 bases lay between the germline ends.

The sample was blood, taken after dendritic cell vaccination. The TCR sequence derives from a human donor with glioblastoma. V and J are TRBV20-1 and TRBJ2-3, with a tentative D call TRBD1 (5 bases). The chain's CDR3 is CSADKRDTQYF. CDR3 bases: TGCAGTGCGGACAAGAGAGATACGCAGTATTTT.